What follows describes a single TCR beta chain. The CDR3 is 15 residues long. The ends were cut back, 1 base at V and 8 bases at J, with 15 bases in the middle. Per germline, CDR1 LGHNA and CDR2 YSLEER. This specimen belongs to a study of cytomegalovirus exposure and HLA in healthy donors. A multiplex PCR was run with 60 Vbeta primers and 13 Jbeta primers. Sequencing used immunoSEQ multiplex PCR; TCRdb keeps in-frame clones, though not all of them. The sample records almost 200,000 clones, around 80% being singletons. The V gene is TRBV4-3, the J gene TRBJ2-1, with D possibly TRBD1 on 5 matching bases. The TCR originated in a woman aged 25-40 years in good health and CMV-seropositive. The sequenced sample was PBMCs. This CDR3 is CASSQVPRGLDEQFF. The CDR3 DNA reads as TGCGCCAGCAGCCAAGTCCCTAGGGGTCTAGATGAGCAGTTCTTC.